Here is one TCR beta chain with its context. The data stem from a study of blood T cell repertoires in COVID-19. Germline CDR1 is KGHDR and CDR2 is SFDVKD. Losses at the gene ends were 4 bases for V and 5 bases for J; bases not matched to a gene: 3. The CDR3 has 14 residues. Here immunoSEQ multiplex PCR was the method, and the copy in TCRdb shows in-frame clones only, minus some. The sample has approximately 80,000 clones, roughly 78% seen once; the top ten hold under 11%. The sequence came from a man aged 55 to 70 with acute or convalescent COVID-19. Material for sequencing was peripheral blood. The rearrangement links TRBV24-1 to TRBJ2-3; 9 bases line up with TRBD2. The CDR3 protein is CATSETSGRDTQYF. As DNA, the CDR3 is TGTGCCACCAGTGAGACTAGCGGAAGAGATACGCAGTATTTT.